A single sample is the source of the 17 T cell receptor beta chains below, sequenced in a study of blood T cell repertoires in COVID-19. Profiling relied on immunoSEQ multiplex PCR, and the TCRdb table lists in-frame clones only, not all of them. The sample lists about 270,000 clones, roughly 90% seen once, with about 1% in the top ten. The sample consisted of PBMCs or T cells enriched from blood (not recorded which). The receptors derive from a woman aged 30 to 39 who had recovered from COVID-19.

The chain employs TRBV11-3 and TRBJ2-5, with 7 bases fitting TRBD1. This CDR3 is 15 amino acids long. V dropped 4 bases and J dropped 2; count of bases not matched to a gene: 7. Germline V gene sequence: CDR1 SGHNT, CDR2 YENEEA. DNA of the CDR3: TGTGCCAGCAGCTCGCCCCGGGACAGACAAGAGACCCAGTACTTC. Amino acids: CASSSPRDRQETQYF. Together with reference TRBV11-3 and TRBJ2-5, the CDR3 gives the full variable domain: EAGVVQSPRYKIIEKKQPVAFWCNPISGHNTLYWYLQNLGQGPELLIRYENEEAVDDSQLPKDRFSAERLKGVDSTLKIQPAELGDSAVYLCASSSPRDRQETQYFGPGTRLLVL.

The gene calls are TRBV2 and TRBJ1-2; 12 bases map to TRBD1. Trimming removed 5 bases from V and 4 bases from J; junction bases left unmatched: 5. Per the germline V gene, CDR1 is SNHLY and CDR2 is FYNNEI. This CDR3 spans 15 amino acids. CDR3 DNA sequence: TGTGCCAGCAGTCTCGGGACAGGGGGCAGCTATGGCTACACCTTC. Protein product: CASSLGTGGSYGYTF.

The chain is built from TRBV6-5 and TRBJ1-3; D is perhaps TRBD1 (6 bases). The CDR3 has 14 residues. Per the germline V gene, CDR1 is MNHEY and CDR2 is SVGAGI. The V and J ends lost 2 bases and 4 bases respectively, with 9 bases between them. CDR3 sequence (DNA): TGTGCCAGCAGTTACACAGGGAAGGGAAACACCATATATTTT. Translating it yields CASSYTGKGNTIYF.

CDR3 residues: CASSSTGGITEAFF. Here the CDR3 DNA reads TGTGCCAGCAGTTCTACAGGGGGCATCACTGAAGCTTTCTTT. This rearrangement joins TRBV2 to TRBJ1-1; the match to TRBD1 covers 9 bases. CDR1 and CDR2 (germline): SNHLY, FYNNEI. The length of the CDR3 is 14 residues. Unmatched junction bases numbered 5, after V lost 5 bases and J lost 4 bases.

The genes are TRBV10-1 and TRBJ2-7; 11 positions match TRBD2. This CDR3 contains 15 residues. Trimming took 3 bases from V and 7 from J; bases not matched to a gene: 8. The V gene's germline CDR1 is WNHNN and CDR2 SYGVQD (reference sequence). The DNA for the CDR3 is TGCGCCAGCAGTGAACTAGCGGGAGAGAGGGGAGAGCAGTACTTC. It encodes CASSELAGERGEQYF.

The V gene is TRBV28, the J gene TRBJ2-3; 8 bases line up with TRBD2. The CDR3 runs to 15 residues. V shed 3 bases, J shed 6 bases, and the junction held 8 bases outside the gene matches. The germline V gene encodes CDR1 MDHEN and CDR2 SYDVKM. Here the CDR3 reads CASSFRGGVTDTQYF. The CDR3 bases are TGTGCCAGCAGTTTCCGGGGGGGCGTAACCGATACGCAGTATTTT.

The chain couples TRBV10-3 to TRBJ1-5; D unresolved. The CDR3 contains 14 residues. Germline loops: CDR1 ENHRY, CDR2 SYGVKD. The ends were cut back, 2 bases at V and 7 bases at J, with 12 bases in the middle. The CDR3 DNA reads as TGTGCCATCAGTGAGGGGAGGCCGGGGCAGCCCCAGCATTTT. It yields the protein CAISEGRPGQPQHF.

CDR3 amino acids: CASSSPGLIVGELFF. CDR3 coding DNA: TGTGCCAGCAGCTCACCGGGACTTATTGTGGGGGAGCTGTTTTTT. This chain uses TRBV4-2 with TRBJ2-2, with D possibly matching TRBD2 (6 bases). The CDR3 is 15 amino acids. Germline CDR1 reads LGHNA; CDR2 reads YNFKEQ. Trimming removed 5 bases at V and 8 bases at J, with 18 bases between.

This chain joins TRBV9 and TRBJ2-5, with 9 bases matching TRBD2. V gave up 0 bases and J gave up 5 bases; unmatched junction bases: 5. The germline V gene encodes CDR1 SGDLS and CDR2 YYNGEE. The CDR3 totals 15 residues. Here the CDR3 DNA reads TGTGCCAGCAGCGTAGACCCTAGCGGGGCGGAGACCCAGTACTTC. This encodes CASSVDPSGAETQYF.

The DNA for the CDR3 is TGTGCCAGCAGCTTGGAGTTCTACAGGGGGAGGGGGACCCAGTACTTC. This codes for CASSLEFYRGRGTQYF. The chain couples TRBV5-8 to TRBJ2-5; TRBD1 might be the D (8 bases). Per germline, CDR1 SGHTS and CDR2 YDEGEE. Trimming stripped 0 bases from V and 7 bases from J, with 19 bases between. The CDR3 has 16 amino acids.

There are a few counts of this clone. V and J are TRBV7-8 and TRBJ2-3; 9 bases align to TRBD2. V shed 5 bases, J shed 5 bases, and the junction held 8 bases outside the gene matches. Germline CDR1 is SGHVS and CDR2 is FQNEAQ. The CDR3 spans 15 residues. DNA for the CDR3: TGTGCCAGCAGCCCCATGCCGACTAGCGGAGATACGCAGTATTTT. Protein: CASSPMPTSGDTQYF.

This chain links TRBV7-3 with TRBJ1-1, with D possibly being TRBD1 (6 bases). V was shortened by 5 bases and J by 7 bases, with 14 bases between the two germline ends. The CDR3 runs to 13 residues. Germline V gene sequence: CDR1 SGHTA, CDR2 FQGTGA. The CDR3 reads CASSANQQGEAFF. As DNA, the CDR3 is TGTGCCAGCAGCGCAAACCAACAGGGTGAAGCTTTCTTT.

This CDR3 is CASSTLGQEGTNEKLFF. CDR3 nucleotides: TGTGCCAGCAGTACCCTCGGACAGGAGGGGACTAATGAAAAACTGTTTTTT. The chain recombines TRBV28 with TRBJ1-4; 7 nucleotides agree with TRBD1. The CDR3 has 17 residues. With 5 bases clipped from V and 2 bases from J, the junction kept 11 bases outside the gene matches. Germline V gene data show CDR1 as MDHEN and CDR2 as SYDVKM.

The rearrangement joins TRBV28 to TRBJ1-6, with 7 bases aligning to TRBD1. Germline lookup yields CDR1 MDHEN and CDR2 SYDVKM. The CDR3 consists of 15 residues. The V gene end was trimmed by 3 bases and the J gene end by 11 bases; junction bases not matched to a gene: 10. The CDR3 protein is CASSLRTGPYTPLHF. The CDR3 DNA reads as TGTGCCAGCAGTTTGAGGACAGGACCATACACACCCCTCCACTTT.

V and J are TRBV7-2 and TRBJ2-2; tentative D call: TRBD2 (5 bases). Germline values: CDR1 SGHTA, CDR2 FQGNSA. The CDR3 runs 13 residues. V dropped 5 bases and J dropped 13 bases, with 17 bases sitting between them. The CDR3 sequence is CASSPAPGGGLFF. The CDR3 region has the DNA TGTGCCAGCAGCCCCGCCCCAGGAGGCGGGCTGTTTTTT.

V gene TRBV4-3 combines with J gene TRBJ1-2, with 9 bases that match TRBD1. The trim removed 3 bases at V and 7 bases at J, leaving 6 bases unmatched. The CDR3 contains 14 residues. The V gene's germline CDR1 is LGHNA and CDR2 YSLEER. The CDR3 loop reads CASSHEQGAGGYTF. The CDR3 DNA is TGCGCCAGCAGCCATGAACAGGGGGCTGGTGGCTACACCTTC.

The rearrangement joins TRBV11-2 to TRBJ2-1; 7 bases map to TRBD1. The CDR3 has 12 amino acids. The germline V gene has CDR1 SGHAT and CDR2 FQNNGV. With V trimmed by 5 bases and J by 8 bases, 3 bases remained unmatched. CDR3 region: CASSRQGYEQFF. In DNA form, the CDR3 reads TGTGCCAGCAGCCGACAGGGATATGAGCAGTTCTTC.